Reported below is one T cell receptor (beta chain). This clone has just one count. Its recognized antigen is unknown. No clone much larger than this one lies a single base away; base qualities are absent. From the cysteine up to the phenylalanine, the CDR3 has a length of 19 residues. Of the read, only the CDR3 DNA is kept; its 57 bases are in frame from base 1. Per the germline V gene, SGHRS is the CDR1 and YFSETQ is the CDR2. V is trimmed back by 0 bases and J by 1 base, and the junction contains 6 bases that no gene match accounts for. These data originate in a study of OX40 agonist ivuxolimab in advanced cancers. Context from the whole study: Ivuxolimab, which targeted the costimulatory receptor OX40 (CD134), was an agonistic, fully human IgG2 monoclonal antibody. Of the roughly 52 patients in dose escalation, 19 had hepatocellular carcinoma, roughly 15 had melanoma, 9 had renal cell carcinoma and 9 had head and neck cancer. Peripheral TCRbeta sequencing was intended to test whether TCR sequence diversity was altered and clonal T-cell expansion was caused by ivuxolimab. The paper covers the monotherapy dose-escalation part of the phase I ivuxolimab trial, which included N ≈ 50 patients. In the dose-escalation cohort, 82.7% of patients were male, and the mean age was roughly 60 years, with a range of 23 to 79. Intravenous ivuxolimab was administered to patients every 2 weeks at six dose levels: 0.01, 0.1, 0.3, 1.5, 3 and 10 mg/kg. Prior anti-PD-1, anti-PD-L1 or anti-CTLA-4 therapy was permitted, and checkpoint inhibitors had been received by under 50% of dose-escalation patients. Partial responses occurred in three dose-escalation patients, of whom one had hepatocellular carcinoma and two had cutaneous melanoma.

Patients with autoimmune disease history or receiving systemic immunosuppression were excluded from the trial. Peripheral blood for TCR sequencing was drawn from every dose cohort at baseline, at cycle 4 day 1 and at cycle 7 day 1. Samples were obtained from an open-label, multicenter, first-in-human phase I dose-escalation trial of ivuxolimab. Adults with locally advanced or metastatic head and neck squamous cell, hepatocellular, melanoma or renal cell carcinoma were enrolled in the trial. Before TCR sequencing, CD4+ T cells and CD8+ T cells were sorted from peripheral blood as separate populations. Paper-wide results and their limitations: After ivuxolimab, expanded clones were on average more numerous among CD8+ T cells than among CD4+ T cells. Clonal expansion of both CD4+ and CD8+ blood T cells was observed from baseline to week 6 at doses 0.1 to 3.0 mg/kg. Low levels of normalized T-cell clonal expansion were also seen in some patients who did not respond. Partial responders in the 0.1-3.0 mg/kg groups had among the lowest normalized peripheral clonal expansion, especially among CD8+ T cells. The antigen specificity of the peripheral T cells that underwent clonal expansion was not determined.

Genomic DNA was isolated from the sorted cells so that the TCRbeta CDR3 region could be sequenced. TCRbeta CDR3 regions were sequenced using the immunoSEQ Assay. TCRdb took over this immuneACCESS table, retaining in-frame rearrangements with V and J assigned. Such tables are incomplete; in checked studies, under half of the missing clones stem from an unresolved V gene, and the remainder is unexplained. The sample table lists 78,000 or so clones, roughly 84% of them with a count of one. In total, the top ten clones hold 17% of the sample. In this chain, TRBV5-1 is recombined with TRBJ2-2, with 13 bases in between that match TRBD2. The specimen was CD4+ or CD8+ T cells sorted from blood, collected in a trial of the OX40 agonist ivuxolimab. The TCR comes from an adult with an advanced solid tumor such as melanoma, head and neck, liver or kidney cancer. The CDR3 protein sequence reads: CASSLEGGTSGMNTGELFF. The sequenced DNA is TGCGCCAGCAGCTTGGAGGGCGGGACTAGCGGGATGAACACCGGGGAGCTGTTTTTT.